The 10 T cell receptor beta chains presented below share a single source sample, sequenced in a study of radiotherapy plus CTLA-4 blockade in lung cancer. Profiled with immunoSEQ multiplex PCR; TCRdb holds only in-frame clones, not every one. Among 30,000 or so clones, roughly 70% were seen once, and the ten largest hold approximately 4%. This sample comprised peripheral blood, obtained from a patient treated with radiotherapy plus ipilimumab. These receptor sequences come from a human donor with non-small cell lung cancer who had stable disease on radiotherapy plus ipilimumab.

This chain connects TRBV4-2 to TRBJ2-2; 7 positions match TRBD2. The CDR3 spans 16 residues. J was trimmed by 5 bases and V by 1 base; bases with no gene match: 7. Germline lookup yields CDR1 LGHNA and CDR2 YNFKEQ. In DNA form, the CDR3 reads TGTGCCAGCAGCCAAGGAACGGCGGGAGAGACCGGGGAGCTGTTTTTT. As protein: CASSQGTAGETGELFF.

The V and J genes are TRBV18 and TRBJ1-3; D is possibly TRBD1 (6 bases). Germline lookup yields CDR1 KGHSH and CDR2 LQKENI. The CDR3 is 16 amino acids. V dropped 3 bases and J dropped 2 bases, with 14 bases sitting between them. CDR3 sequence reads: CASSPQSGDTGNTIYF. The CDR3 DNA is TGTGCCAGCTCACCGCAAAGCGGGGACACTGGAAACACCATATATTTT.

The DNA for the CDR3 is TGCGCCAGCAGTTGGGCTAGCGGGAGGGGGTTTGACGAGACCCAGTACTTC. Amino acids: CASSWASGRGFDETQYF. This chain uses TRBV5-1 with TRBJ2-5; 12 nucleotides align to TRBD2. The CDR3 length is 17 residues. Germline V gene data show CDR1 as SGHRS and CDR2 as YFSETQ. V lost 5 bases and J lost 5; bases outside the gene matches: 13.

The CDR3, as DNA: TGTGCCAGTAGTGCCCGGGACAGGAGATACGAGCAGTACTTC. Amino acid sequence: CASSARDRRYEQYF. V and J are TRBV19 and TRBJ2-7, with 8 bases matching TRBD1. The CDR3 covers 14 residues. V gave up 5 bases and J gave up 4 bases; unmatched junction bases: 7. The germline V gene encodes CDR1 LNHDA and CDR2 SQIVND (reference sequence).

This chain uses TRBV27 with TRBJ2-2, with D possibly matching TRBD1 (6 bases). The CDR3 has 14 amino acids. V dropped 5 bases and J dropped 12 bases, with 19 bases sitting between them. In germline, CDR1 is MNHEY, CDR2 SMNVEV (reference sequence). CDR3 sequence reads: CASSLRDKAPQLFF. The CDR3 coding sequence is TGTGCCAGCAGTCTACGGGACAAGGCCCCCCAGCTGTTTTTT.

The V and J genes are TRBV27 and TRBJ2-7; D may correspond to TRBD1 or TRBD2 (5 bases each). Trimming left V 1 base short and J 6 bases short, with 19 bases between. CDR3 size: 16 residues. CDR1 and CDR2 (germline): MNHEY, SMNVEV (reference sequence). CDR3 protein: CASSLYYRVPGGEQYF. The CDR3 nucleotides are TGTGCCAGCAGTTTATACTATAGGGTCCCTGGGGGCGAGCAGTACTTC.

V and J are TRBV7-2 and TRBJ1-5, with D unresolved. V lost 1 base, J lost 6 bases, and 19 bases lay in between. Germline values: CDR1 SGHTA, CDR2 FQGNSA. The CDR3 extends over 17 amino acids. In DNA, the CDR3 is TGTGCCAGCAGCTTAGATTCCGCGACCGTAGGGAGTCAGCCCCAGCATTTT. It is translated as CASSLDSATVGSQPQHF. Complete variable domain (other parts from reference TRBV7-2 and TRBJ1-5): GAGVSQSPSNKVTEKGKDVELRCDPISGHTALYWYRQSLGQGLEFLIYFQGNSAPDKSGLPSDRFSAERTGGSVSTLTIQRTQQEDSAVYLCASSLDSATVGSQPQHFGDGTRLSIL.

In its sample, this clone was seen a few times. This chain joins TRBV29-1 and TRBJ2-4; possible D gene TRBD2, 7 bases. Trimming took off 6 bases at V and 3 bases at J, with 15 bases between the two ends. The CDR3 is made up of 14 amino acids. Germline assignment: CDR1 SQVTM and CDR2 ANQGSEA. CDR3 sequence: CSVKGGTGKNIQYF. CDR3 coding DNA: TGCAGCGTCAAGGGGGGGACTGGCAAAAACATTCAGTACTTC. The variable domain in full, with the rest retrieved from reference TRBV29-1 and TRBJ2-4, is SAVISQKPSRDICQRGTSLTIQCQVDSQVTMMFWYRQQPGQSLTLIATANQGSEATYESGFVIDKFPISRPNLTFSTLTVSNMSPEDSSIYLCSVKGGTGKNIQYFGAGTRLSVL.

The J gene is TRBJ2-5, the V gene TRBV11-3; D is possibly TRBD1 (6 bases). Per the germline V gene, CDR1 is SGHNT and CDR2 is YENEEA. V lost 5 bases and J lost 3, with 10 bases in between. This CDR3 spans 13 amino acids. CDR3 in amino acids: CASSPTGKETQYF. CDR3 bases: TGTGCCAGCAGCCCCACAGGGAAAGAGACCCAGTACTTC.

This chain connects TRBV4-2 to TRBJ2-7; the match to TRBD2 covers 13 bases. Per germline, CDR1 LGHNA and CDR2 YNFKEQ. V shed 0 bases, J shed 6 bases, and the junction held 11 bases outside the gene matches. The CDR3 length is 18 residues. The CDR3 sequence: CASSQEGSGLAGVLEQYF. CDR3 sequence (DNA): TGTGCCAGCAGCCAAGAAGGGTCTGGACTAGCGGGAGTTCTCGAGCAGTACTTC.